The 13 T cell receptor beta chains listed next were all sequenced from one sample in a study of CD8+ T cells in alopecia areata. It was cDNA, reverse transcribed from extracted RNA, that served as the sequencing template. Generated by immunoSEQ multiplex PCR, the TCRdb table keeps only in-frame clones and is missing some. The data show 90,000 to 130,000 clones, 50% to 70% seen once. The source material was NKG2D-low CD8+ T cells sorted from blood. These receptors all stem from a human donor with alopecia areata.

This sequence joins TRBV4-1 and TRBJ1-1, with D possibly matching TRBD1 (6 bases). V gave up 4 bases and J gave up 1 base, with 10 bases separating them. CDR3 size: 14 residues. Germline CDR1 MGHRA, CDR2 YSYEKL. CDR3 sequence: CASSPTGRNTEAFF. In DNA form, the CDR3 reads TGCGCCAGCAGCCCCACAGGGAGGAACACTGAAGCTTTCTTT.

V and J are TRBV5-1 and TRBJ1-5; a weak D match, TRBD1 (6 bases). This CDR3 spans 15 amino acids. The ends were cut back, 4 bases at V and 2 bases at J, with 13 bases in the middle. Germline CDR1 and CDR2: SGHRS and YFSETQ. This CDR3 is CASSRTGSGNQPQHF. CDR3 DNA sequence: TGCGCCAGCAGCCGTACAGGGTCAGGCAATCAGCCCCAGCATTTT.

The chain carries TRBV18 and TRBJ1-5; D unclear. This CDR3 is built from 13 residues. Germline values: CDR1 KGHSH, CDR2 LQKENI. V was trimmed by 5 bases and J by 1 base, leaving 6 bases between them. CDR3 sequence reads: CASSEGSNQPQHF. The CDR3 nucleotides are TGTGCCAGCTCAGAGGGAAGCAATCAGCCCCAGCATTTT.

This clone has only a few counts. The CDR3 DNA sequence: TGTGCCAGCAGTTTTTCCCCTGGCCAACAAGAGACCCAGTACTTC. Its protein is CASSFSPGQQETQYF. V usage is TRBV28 and J usage is TRBJ2-5; D is undetermined. V was clipped by 3 bases and J by 2 bases, with 13 bases between them. This CDR3 is built from 15 residues. Germline values: CDR1 MDHEN, CDR2 SYDVKM.

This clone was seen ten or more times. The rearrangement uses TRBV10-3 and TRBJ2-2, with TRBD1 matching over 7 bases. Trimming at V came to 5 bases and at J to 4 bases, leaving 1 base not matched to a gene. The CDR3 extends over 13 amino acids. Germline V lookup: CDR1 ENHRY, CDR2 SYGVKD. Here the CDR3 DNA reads TGTGCCATCAGTCGGGACAGCACCGGGGAGCTGTTTTTT. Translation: CAISRDSTGELFF.

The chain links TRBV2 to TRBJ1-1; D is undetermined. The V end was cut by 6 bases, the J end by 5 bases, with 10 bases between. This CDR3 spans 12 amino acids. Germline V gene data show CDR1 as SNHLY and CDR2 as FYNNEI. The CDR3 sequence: CASSLIVTEAFF. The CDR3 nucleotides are TGTGCCAGCAGCCTAATCGTTACTGAAGCTTTCTTT.

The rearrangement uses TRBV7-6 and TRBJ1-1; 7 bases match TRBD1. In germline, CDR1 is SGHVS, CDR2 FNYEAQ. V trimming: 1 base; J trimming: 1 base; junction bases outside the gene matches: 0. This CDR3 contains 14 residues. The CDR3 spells CASSLGQGNTEAFF. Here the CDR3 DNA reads TGTGCCAGCAGCTTAGGACAGGGGAACACTGAAGCTTTCTTT. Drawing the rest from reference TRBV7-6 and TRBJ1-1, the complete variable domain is GAGVSQSPRYKVTKRGQDVALRCDPISGHVSLYWYRQALGQGPEFLTYFNYEAQQDKSGLPNDRFSAERPEGSISTLTIQRTEQRDSAMYRCASSLGQGNTEAFFGQGTRLTVV.

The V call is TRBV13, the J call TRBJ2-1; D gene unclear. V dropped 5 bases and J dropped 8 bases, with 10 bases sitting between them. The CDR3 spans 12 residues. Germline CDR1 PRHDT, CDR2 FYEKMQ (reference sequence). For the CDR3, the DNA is TGTGCCAGCAGCCCCATTAGGGATGAGCAGTTCTTC. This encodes CASSPIRDEQFF.

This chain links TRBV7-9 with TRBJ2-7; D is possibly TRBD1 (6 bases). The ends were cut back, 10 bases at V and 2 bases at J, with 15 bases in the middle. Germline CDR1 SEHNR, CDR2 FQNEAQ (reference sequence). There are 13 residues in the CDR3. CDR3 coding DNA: TGTGCCACCCACAGGGATTCAGCCTACGAGCAGTACTTC. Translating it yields CATHRDSAYEQYF.

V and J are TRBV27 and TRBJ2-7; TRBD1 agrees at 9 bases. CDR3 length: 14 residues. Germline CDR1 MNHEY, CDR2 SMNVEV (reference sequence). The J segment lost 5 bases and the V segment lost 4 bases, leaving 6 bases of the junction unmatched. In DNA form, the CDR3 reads TGTGCCAGCAGTTCGGGACAGGGCGGCAACGAGCAGTACTTC. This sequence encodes CASSSGQGGNEQYF.

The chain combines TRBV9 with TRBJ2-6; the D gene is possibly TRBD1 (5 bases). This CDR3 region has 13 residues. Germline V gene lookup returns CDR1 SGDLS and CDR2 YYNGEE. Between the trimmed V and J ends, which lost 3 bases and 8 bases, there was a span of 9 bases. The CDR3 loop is CASSAQGTNVLTF. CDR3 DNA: TGTGCCAGCAGCGCTCAGGGTACCAACGTCCTGACTTTC.

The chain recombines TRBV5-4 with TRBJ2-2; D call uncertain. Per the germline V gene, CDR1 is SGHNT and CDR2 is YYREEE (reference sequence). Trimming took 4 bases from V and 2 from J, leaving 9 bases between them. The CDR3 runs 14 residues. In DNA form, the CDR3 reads TGTGCCAGCAGCCCCTGGGGAAACACCGGGGAGCTGTTTTTT. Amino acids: CASSPWGNTGELFF.

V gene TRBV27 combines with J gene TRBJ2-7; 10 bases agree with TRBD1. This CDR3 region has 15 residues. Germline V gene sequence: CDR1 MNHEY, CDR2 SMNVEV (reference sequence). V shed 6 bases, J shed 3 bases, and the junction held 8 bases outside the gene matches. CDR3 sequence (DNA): TGTGCCAGCAGCCCCTCGCGGGACAGGGGCTACGAGCAGTACTTC. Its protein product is CASSPSRDRGYEQYF.